Sequencing of this T cell receptor (beta chain) was carried out in a study of Graves' ophthalmopathy and Graves' hyperthyroidism. The authors amplified TCR beta CDR3 regions from RNA transcripts. In the first round, RT-PCR was carried out with HTBI primers, and a multiplex PCR formed the second round. TCRdb passed the multiplex PCR reads through MiXCR, listing each CDR3 protein once. Among around 340,000 distinct CDR3 sequences listed, roughly a sixth were seen once. General study points: Sensitivity of about 70% and specificity of approximately 76% were achieved by the model that predicted ophthalmopathy progression.

Of note for this clonotype: What it binds is unknown.

There are 16 residues in the CDR3. Germline V CDR1 and CDR2: MNHNS, SASEGT. With V trimmed by 7 bases and J by 8 bases, 9 bases remained unmatched. The sample was peripheral blood. The sequence derives from an adult man with Graves' ophthalmopathy. J is TRBJ2-2 and V is TRBV6-1; 14 bases map to TRBD2. The CDR3, as DNA: TGTGCCAGCATCACTTTCCGGACTAGCGGGAGGGGGGAGCTGTTTTTT. The encoded protein is CASITFRTSGRGELFF.